This TCR beta chain came from a study of breast tumors, draining lymph nodes, adjacent tissues. TCRdb passed the multiplex PCR reads through MiXCR, listing each CDR3 protein once. This table has around 190,000 distinct CDR3 sequences, 33% appearing once. Study results and limitations: Compared with basal-like, luminal-like tumors shared significantly more repertoire with nontumor tissue. The lymph node origin of tumor T cells was framed as consistent with a hypothesis, not demonstrated. Tumor repertoires ranked between lymph nodes and nontumor tissue in diversity, with V and J gene preferences.

Breast cancer patients provided tissue from their axillary draining lymph nodes. This clonotype was recorded once. The antigen remains undetermined. From germline, CDR1 is DFQATT and CDR2 SNEGSKA (reference sequence). Between the trimmed V and J ends, which lost 5 bases and 7 bases, there was a span of 17 bases. There are 14 residues in the CDR3. The specimen was axillary lymph node tissue. This TCR was sampled from a female donor with breast cancer. Some clones in this sample may be carry-over from other donors' samples. The J gene is TRBJ1-4, the V gene TRBV20-1, with D perhaps TRBD1 (6 bases). The CDR3 DNA is TGCAGTGCTCCAAATACAGGGAGGGGTGAAAAACTGTTTTTT. Its protein product is CSAPNTGRGEKLFF.